Listed here are 25 T cell receptor beta chains from one sample, sequenced in a study of regulatory T cells in long-lasting Graves disease. The authors built TCR beta libraries using iRepertoire HTBI primers and Arm-PCR of CDR3 regions. MiXCR was run by TCRdb on the multiplex PCR reads, yielding one entry per CDR3 protein. The table includes fewer than 500,000 distinct CDR3 sequences, 15% to 20% detected once. The time point: newly diagnosed GD, antithyroid drugs for less than 3 months. RNA extracted from PBMCs served as the sequencing template. These data also featured in a second study, about T cells in Graves' hyperthyroidism and ophthalmopathy.

The input for sequencing was peripheral blood mononuclear cells (PBMCs), taken at new diagnosis, from a patient treated with antithyroid drugs. Source of these receptors: a man aged 40-49 years with Graves disease.

The table lists this clonotype with many counts. V is TRBV12-3 or TRBV12-4 and J is TRBJ2-1; no clear D gene. The ends were cut back, 6 bases at V and 2 bases at J, with 17 bases in the middle. This CDR3 has 16 amino acids. The CDR3 protein is CASSPSRAEPYNEQFF. CDR3 coding DNA: TGTGCCAGCAGCCCTTCCCGGGCGGAACCCTACAATGAGCAGTTCTTC.

This clonotype was seen repeatedly, ten times or more. The chain uses TRBV5-1 and TRBJ2-3; D could derive from TRBD1 or TRBD2 (5 bases each). The germline V gene encodes CDR1 SGHRS and CDR2 YFSETQ. The CDR3 sequence is 15 residues long. Trimming cost V 2 bases and J 2 bases, with 12 bases left between them. The CDR3 bases are TGCGCCAGCAGCTTACTACCGGGACCCACAGATACGCAGTATTTT. Amino acid sequence: CASSLLPGPTDTQYF.

CDR3 sequence reads: CATSDPSPLDTQYF. The DNA for the CDR3 is TGTGCCACCAGTGATCCCTCTCCCTTGGATACGCAGTATTTT. The chain employs TRBV24-1 and TRBJ2-3; D gene uncertain. V gave up 3 bases and J gave up 6 bases, with 12 bases separating them. CDR1 and CDR2 (germline): KGHDR, SFDVKD. There are 14 residues in the CDR3.

The rearrangement uses TRBV28 and TRBJ2-1; D possibly uses TRBD1 or TRBD2 (5 bases each). Germline V gene lookup returns CDR1 MDHEN and CDR2 SYDVKM. This CDR3 has 15 residues. Deletions cut 3 bases from V and 3 bases from J, with 12 bases between. This chain's CDR3 is CASSFLGALYNEQFF. The CDR3, as DNA: TGTGCCAGCAGTTTTCTCGGGGCTCTCTACAATGAGCAGTTCTTC.

This clonotype was seen a few times. This chain links TRBV19 with TRBJ2-6; the D gene is possibly TRBD2 (6 bases). Trimming pared 11 bases from V and 1 base from J, leaving 15 bases between. This CDR3 contains 15 residues. Germline V gene lookup returns CDR1 LNHDA and CDR2 SQIVND (reference sequence). DNA for the CDR3: TGTGCCTCGTCAGTCGGGGGATCTGGGGCCAACGTCCTGACTTTC. Encoded protein: CASSVGGSGANVLTF.

This clonotype was counted at least ten times. The V call is TRBV6-2 or TRBV6-3, the J call TRBJ2-7; D is unresolved. The germline V gene has CDR1 MNHEY and CDR2 SVGEGT. Trimming cost V 2 bases and J 2 bases, with 22 bases left between them. The CDR3 is 18 amino acids. The CDR3: CASSYTPLGRKRTYEQYF. Here the CDR3 DNA reads TGTGCCAGCAGTTACACACCCTTGGGTAGAAAGAGAACCTACGAGCAGTACTTC.

The chain uses TRBV27 and TRBJ2-7, with TRBD1 identical over 7 bases. With V trimmed by 3 bases and J by 9 bases, 11 bases remained unmatched. Germline V gene data show CDR1 as MNHEY and CDR2 as SMNVEV (reference sequence). This CDR3 has 14 amino acids. The CDR3, as DNA: TGTGCCAGCAGTTTCCGGGACAGCCTACGAGGGCAGTACTTC. This gives the protein CASSFRDSLRGQYF.

This clonotype was observed a few times. The J gene is TRBJ2-1, the V gene TRBV11-2; the match to TRBD1 covers 7 bases. This CDR3 contains 17 residues. The ends lost 3 bases at V and 6 bases at J; junction bases unmatched: 14. The germline V gene encodes CDR1 SGHAT and CDR2 FQNNGV. The CDR3 protein is CASSLTTTGTVGNEQFF. CDR3 sequence (DNA): TGTGCCAGCAGCTTGACGACGACCGGGACAGTGGGCAATGAGCAGTTCTTC.

Regarding this clonotype: A much more abundant neighbour one base away suggests this may be a read error. The rearrangement links TRBV7-9 to TRBJ1-5; D gene uncertain. Germline-derived CDR1 and CDR2 are SEHNR and FQNEAQ (reference sequence). The CDR3 totals 16 residues. CDR3: CTSSPMGSGGNQPQHF. CDR3 sequence (DNA): TGTACCAGCAGCCCCATGGGCTCCGGGGGCAATCAGCCCCAGCATTTT.

This rearrangement joins TRBV11-2 to TRBJ1-6, with D tentatively TRBD1 (5 bases). CDR3 length equals 15 residues. The V end was cut by 0 bases, the J end by 8 bases, with 11 bases between. Germline CDR1 SGHAT, CDR2 FQNNGV. This CDR3 is CASSLDTGLYSPLHF. The CDR3, as DNA: TGTGCCAGCAGCTTAGATACAGGACTCTATTCACCCCTCCACTTT.

A word on this clonotype: This could be a read error, since a much larger clone is one nucleotide away. A read error is likely, as this CDR3 ends without the conserved phenylalanine or tryptophan. This chain connects TRBV12-3 or TRBV12-4 to TRBJ1-5, with D hard to call. The CDR3 extends over 15 amino acids. Trimming pared 7 bases from V and 1 base from J, leaving 14 bases between. The DNA for the CDR3 is TGTGCCAGCAAAAACCGCCCGGGGAGCAATCAGCCCCAGCATTCT. Amino acids: CASKNRPGSNQPQHS.

This clonotype was detected ten times or more. The chain has TRBV2 and TRBJ2-3, with D perhaps TRBD1 or TRBD2 (5 bases each). Germline V CDR1 and CDR2: SNHLY, FYNNEI. This CDR3 has 15 amino acids. Trimming shortened V by 3 bases and J by 5 bases, and 15 bases separated the two germline ends. In nucleotides, the CDR3 is TGTGCCAGCAGTGATTACCACGAGGGGCTAGATACGCAGTATTTT. Translated: CASSDYHEGLDTQYF.

This chain links TRBV15 with TRBJ2-3; TRBD2 matches at 14 bases. CDR3 length: 14 residues. Germline values: CDR1 LNHNV, CDR2 YYDKDF (reference sequence). The trim removed 1 base at V and 14 bases at J, leaving 5 bases unmatched. The CDR3 bases are TGTGCCACCAGCAGAGCCGGGACTAGCGGGAGTCTGTATTTT. Translating gives CATSRAGTSGSLYF.

This clonotype was seen at least ten times. This chain links TRBV11-2 with TRBJ2-3; no definite D call. V was cut by 1 base and J by 3 bases, with 11 bases left in between. The CDR3 loop spans 15 amino acids. Germline CDR1 and CDR2: SGHAT and FQNNGV. The CDR3 protein is CASSLVSPKTDTQYF. The CDR3 DNA reads TGTGCCAGCAGCTTAGTGTCCCCAAAGACAGATACGCAGTATTTT.

The table lists this clonotype with a few counts. J is TRBJ1-1 and V is TRBV5-4; 7 bases align to TRBD1. The V segment lost 0 bases and the J segment 1 base; nucleotides outside the gene matches: 9. The CDR3 sequence is 17 residues long. The germline CDR1 and CDR2 sequences are SGHNT and YYREEE (reference sequence). CDR3 amino acids: CASSLVGGGVSNTEAFF. For the CDR3, the DNA is TGTGCCAGCAGCTTGGTTGGAGGGGGCGTTTCGAACACTGAAGCTTTCTTT.

The V gene is TRBV4-2, the J gene TRBJ2-2, with D unclear. CDR1 and CDR2 from the germline V gene are LGHNA and YNFKEQ. The V and J ends lost 0 bases and 7 bases respectively, with 9 bases between them. CDR3 length: 14 residues. CDR3 DNA: TGTGCCAGCAGCCAAGATAGACGAGGCGGGGAGCTGTTTTTT. Translation gives CASSQDRRGGELFF.

This clonotype has ten or more counts. V usage is TRBV7-9 and J usage is TRBJ1-1; 8 bases match TRBD1. V shed 5 bases and J 11 bases; nucleotides not matched to a gene: 16. The CDR3 runs 15 residues. From germline, CDR1 is SEHNR and CDR2 FQNEAQ (reference sequence). Written as DNA, the CDR3 is TGTGCCAGCAGCCGAGGACGAGACAGGGGTCGAGGGGCTTTCTTT. Residues: CASSRGRDRGRGAFF.

The chain has TRBV20-1 and TRBJ1-1; D remains ambiguous. The CDR3 spans 14 residues. CDR1 and CDR2 from the germline V gene are DFQATT and SNEGSKA (reference sequence). V lost 5 bases and J 0 bases, leaving 13 bases between the germline ends. The CDR3 sequence is CSASSSLVNTEAFF. For the CDR3, the DNA is TGCAGTGCTTCGAGCTCCCTCGTGAACACTGAAGCTTTCTTT.

About this clonotype itself: The germline gene is not matched at one end of the junction; a read error may be the cause. J is TRBJ2-7 and V is TRBV7-2; D might be TRBD1 (6 bases). Germline V gene lookup returns CDR1 SGHTA and CDR2 FQGNSA. The CDR3 has 13 amino acids. The CDR3 region has the DNA TGTGCCAGCGGAACGGGACAATCCTACAAGCAGTACTTC. Amino acids: CASGTGQSYKQYF.

The chain joins TRBV20-1 to TRBJ2-3, with 14 nucleotides matching TRBD2. Germline-derived CDR1 and CDR2 are DFQATT and SNEGSKA (reference sequence). The V and J ends lost 6 bases and 6 bases, in that order; junction bases with no gene match: 8. The CDR3 is 15 amino acids. The CDR3 sequence: CSARLAGGLGDTQYF. The CDR3, as DNA: TGCAGTGCAAGACTAGCGGGAGGGCTGGGGGATACGCAGTATTTT.

The chain joins TRBV6-1 to TRBJ2-5; D is possibly TRBD2 (6 bases). CDR3 size: 16 residues. The germline CDR1 and CDR2 sequences are MNHNS and SASEGT. Trimming took off 7 bases at V and 2 bases at J, with 20 bases between the two ends. The CDR3 nucleotides read TGTGCCAGCATTAAGGCGGGAAGTTTGTATCAAGAGACCCAGTACTTC. Translating it yields CASIKAGSLYQETQYF.

This clonotype appeared once. The gene calls are TRBV28 and TRBJ1-6; TRBD1 aligns across 11 bases. Trimming at V came to 6 bases and at J to 9 bases, leaving 7 bases not matched to a gene. Germline lookup yields CDR1 MDHEN and CDR2 SYDVKM. The CDR3 has 15 residues. CDR3 amino acids: CASSLLGTGGSPLHF. Here the CDR3 DNA reads TGTGCCAGCAGCCTTCTGGGGACAGGGGGTTCACCCCTCCACTTT.

As for this clonotype: A much larger clone differs by one base, so this may be a read error. This chain connects TRBV6-1 to TRBJ1-1; TRBD1 matches at 8 bases. This CDR3 has 15 amino acids. Germline CDR1 reads MNHNS; CDR2 reads SASEGT. The CDR3 DNA reads TGTGCCAGCAAGAACGGACAGGGACTTGGTACTGAAGCTTCCTTT. Its protein is CASKNGQGLGTEASF.

This clonotype came up a few times. The CDR3 coding sequence is TGTGCCAGCTCACCACGGTCGGGGGACGCTCAGTACTTC. Translation: CASSPRSGDAQYF. The chain recombines TRBV18 with TRBJ2-4; D is possibly TRBD2 (6 bases). Germline lookup yields CDR1 KGHSH and CDR2 LQKENI. The CDR3 spans 13 residues. Trimming removed 1 base at V and 12 bases at J, with 13 bases between. The entire variable domain, with the rest obtained from reference TRBV18 and TRBJ2-4, is as follows: NAGVMQNPRHLVRRRGQEARLRCSPMKGHSHVYWYRQLPEEGLKFMVYLQKENIIDESGMPKERFSAEFPKEGPSILRIQQVVRGDSAAYFCASSPRSGDAQYFGAGTRLSVL.

The rearrangement links TRBV12-3 or TRBV12-4 to TRBJ1-1, with 9 bases aligning to TRBD1. V gave up 3 bases and J gave up 7 bases; unmatched junction bases: 3. The CDR3 consists of 13 residues. CDR3 bases: TGTGCCAGCAGTTTCGGGACAGGGAGTGAAGCTTTCTTT. Its protein is CASSFGTGSEAFF.